The TCR beta chain described here comes from a study of blood T cell repertoires in COVID-19. The germline V gene encodes CDR1 MRHNA and CDR2 SNTAGT. J gave up 5 bases and V 0 bases, and 2 bases lay outside the gene matches. The CDR3 runs to 15 residues. Clones were sequenced by immunoSEQ multiplex PCR, and TCRdb holds only the in-frame ones, with some missing. This sample has 110,000 to 150,000 clones, with over 70% found just once. Sequenced input: peripheral blood. The chain uses TRBV6-4 and TRBJ2-1; 9 positions match TRBD1. The sequence came from a woman between 45 and 65 years old with acute or convalescent COVID-19. The DNA for the CDR3 is TGTGCCAGCAGTGACTCTGGGACAGGGAACAATGAGCAGTTCTTC. Translating it yields CASSDSGTGNNEQFF.